These 32 T cell receptor beta chains share one sample of origin, sequenced in a study of beta chain features in type 1 diabetes. Study-wide results and caveats: Moderate yet significant TCRB CDR3 shortening was seen in Type 1 diabetes patients in all four CD4+ subsets.

These receptors are not linked to any known antigen. As every portion of the isolated RNA was reverse transcribed, the sequencing read expressed TCRB transcripts. Method: immunoSEQ multiplex PCR; TCRdb's copy keeps in-frame clones and lacks some. The sample lists around 41,000 clones, approximately 62% seen once, with under 2% in the top ten. The sequenced sample was Tregs from blood. The receptors originated from a man aged 25 to 45 with type 1 diabetes. Some clones in this sample may be carry-over from other donors' samples.

This chain links TRBV7-9 with TRBJ2-5; D possibly corresponds to TRBD2 (5 bases). The CDR3 sequence is 12 residues long. Germline V CDR1 and CDR2: SEHNR, FQNEAQ (reference sequence). V was cut by 8 bases and J by 2 bases, with 9 bases left in between. The CDR3 region has the DNA TGTGCCAGCCATGGGAGTCAAGAGACCCAGTACTTC. Its protein is CASHGSQETQYF.

This clone was observed a handful of times. The V gene is TRBV7-8, the J gene TRBJ1-1; unclear D gene. V lost 0 bases and J lost 10, with 12 bases in between. The CDR3 length is 13 residues. The germline CDR1 and CDR2 sequences are SGHVS and FQNEAQ. The CDR3 nucleotides are TGTGCCAGCAGCTTAGCCAAAGGAGGGAGAGCTTTCTTT. It specifies CASSLAKGGRAFF.

This clone was seen a few times. The rearrangement links TRBV5-1 to TRBJ2-3; TRBD1 might be the D (5 bases). The CDR3 is 12 residues long. Germline V gives CDR1 SGHRS, CDR2 YFSETQ. The germline V and J ends were trimmed by 8 bases and 2 bases, with 9 bases remaining between them. The CDR3 DNA follows: TGCGCCAGTAAACAGGACACAGATACGCAGTATTTT. Its protein product is CASKQDTDTQYF.

The rearrangement links TRBV2 to TRBJ2-1, with D perhaps matching TRBD2 (6 bases). From germline, CDR1 is SNHLY and CDR2 FYNNEI. This CDR3 comprises 16 residues. With 4 bases removed from V and 0 bases from J, the gap between germline ends came to 13 bases. Here the CDR3 reads CASSGGSGRSYNEQFF. In DNA, the CDR3 is TGTGCCAGCAGTGGGGGTAGCGGTCGCTCCTACAATGAGCAGTTCTTC.

This chain connects TRBV4-3 to TRBJ2-3; 8 bases align to TRBD2. Germline V gene data show CDR1 as LGHNA and CDR2 as YSLEER. The CDR3 has 16 residues. With V trimmed by 0 bases and J by 6 bases, 8 bases remained unmatched. CDR3 coding DNA: TGCGCCAGCAGCCAAGATTGGGCGGGGGGCGGCGATACGCAGTATTTT. It specifies CASSQDWAGGGDTQYF.

This clone occurred once. This chain connects TRBV6-6 to TRBJ1-1, with a possible D match to TRBD1 (6 bases). CDR3 length: 15 residues. CDR1 and CDR2 from the germline V gene are MNHNY and SVGAGI (reference sequence). V lost 5 bases to trimming and J lost 4 bases, with 17 bases between them. DNA for the CDR3: TGTGCCAGCAGTCATGGACAGTCTAGTGGCACTGAAGCTTTCTTT. Protein product: CASSHGQSSGTEAFF.

The rearrangement joins TRBV6-5 to TRBJ2-3, with D perhaps TRBD1 (6 bases). Deletions cut 6 bases from V and 4 bases from J, with 14 bases between. The CDR3 consists of 14 residues. The V gene's germline CDR1 is MNHEY and CDR2 SVGAGI. CDR3 bases: TGTGCCAGCAGCCGGTTTGGGGGCCCAGATACGCAGTATTTT. Amino acid sequence: CASSRFGGPDTQYF.

This chain joins TRBV19 and TRBJ2-1; D unclear. Germline V gene lookup returns CDR1 LNHDA and CDR2 SQIVND (reference sequence). V lost 2 bases and J 7 bases, leaving 6 bases between the germline ends. There are 12 residues in the CDR3. CDR3 amino acids: CASSITVNEQFF. The CDR3 DNA is TGTGCCAGTAGTATAACAGTAAATGAGCAGTTCTTC.

This clone showed up just a few times. The chain has TRBV6-5 and TRBJ1-5; 7 bases match TRBD1. This CDR3 spans 15 amino acids. The ends lost 6 bases at V and 6 bases at J; junction bases unmatched: 11. Germline CDR1 MNHEY, CDR2 SVGAGI. The CDR3 protein is CASSRGQINRQPQHF. CDR3 nucleotides: TGTGCCAGCAGCAGGGGACAGATCAATCGTCAGCCCCAGCATTTT.

The chain recombines TRBV29-1 with TRBJ1-2, with 8 positions matching TRBD1. Germline V gene lookup returns CDR1 SQVTM and CDR2 ANQGSEA. This CDR3 is 12 amino acids long. V shed 4 bases and J 7 bases; nucleotides not matched to a gene: 5. CDR3 in amino acids: CSVGGQGSGYTF. For the CDR3, the DNA is TGCAGCGTTGGCGGACAGGGTTCTGGCTACACCTTC.

A remark on this clone: The identical CDR3 is also encoded by other nucleotide sequences in the sample. The chain links TRBV5-1 to TRBJ2-1; perhaps TRBD2 as D (6 bases). This CDR3 region has 16 residues. With 1 base removed from V and 0 bases from J, the gap between germline ends came to 11 bases. Germline lookup yields CDR1 SGHRS and CDR2 YFSETQ. CDR3 in DNA: TGCGCCAGCAGCTTGAGGGCGGGGAGCTCCTACAATGAGCAGTTCTTC. Translation gives CASSLRAGSSYNEQFF.

The chain combines TRBV5-1 with TRBJ1-5, with D tentatively TRBD1 (6 bases). V lost 4 bases and J lost 4, with 12 bases in between. The CDR3 totals 14 residues. Germline loops: CDR1 SGHRS, CDR2 YFSETQ. The CDR3 DNA follows: TGCGCCAGCAGCCCGTCGGACAGTAATCAGCCCCAGCATTTT. Translated: CASSPSDSNQPQHF.

This clone counts as medium-sized. The CDR3 protein is CASSLEGSPFSTDTQYF. The DNA of the CDR3 is TGCGCCAGCAGCTTGGAAGGGAGCCCCTTTAGCACAGATACGCAGTATTTT. The rearrangement uses TRBV5-1 and TRBJ2-3; maybe TRBD2 (5 bases). From germline, CDR1 is SGHRS and CDR2 YFSETQ. V dropped 0 bases and J dropped 0 bases, with 14 bases sitting between them. The CDR3 runs 17 residues.

The V call is TRBV11-2, the J call TRBJ2-1; D not certain. Trimming shortened V by 1 base and J by 6 bases, and 7 bases separated the two germline ends. The CDR3 runs to 13 residues. CDR1 is SGHAT and CDR2 is FQNNGV in the germline V gene. The CDR3 sequence is CASSLGPSNEQFF. In DNA form, the CDR3 reads TGTGCCAGCAGCTTAGGGCCCTCCAATGAGCAGTTCTTC. Based on the CDR3 plus reference TRBV11-2 and TRBJ2-1, the full variable domain is EAGVAQSPRYKIIEKRQSVAFWCNPISGHATLYWYQQILGQGPKLLIQFQNNGVVDDSQLPKDRFSAERLKGVDSTLKIQPAKLEDSAVYLCASSLGPSNEQFFGPGTRLTVL.

The chain uses TRBV28 and TRBJ2-3, with D hard to call. The germline gives CDR1 MDHEN, CDR2 SYDVKM. The V gene lost 6 bases and the J gene lost 6 bases, with 13 bases spanning the gap. The CDR3 length is 13 residues. CDR3 sequence: CASRIPPADTQYF. DNA for the CDR3: TGTGCCAGCAGGATTCCCCCAGCGGATACGCAGTATTTT.

This clone came up once. The gene calls are TRBV6-5 and TRBJ2-7; 8 positions agree with TRBD1. The CDR3 runs to 14 residues. With V trimmed by 6 bases and J by 5 bases, 9 bases remained unmatched. The germline V gene has CDR1 MNHEY and CDR2 SVGAGI. CDR3 protein: CASSLDRVYHEQYF. Here the CDR3 DNA reads TGTGCCAGCAGCCTGGACAGGGTCTACCACGAGCAGTACTTC.

This chain links TRBV5-1 with TRBJ2-7; 9 bases align to TRBD1. Looked up from germline, CDR1 is SGHRS and CDR2 is YFSETQ. The CDR3 loop spans 15 amino acids. V dropped 0 bases and J dropped 7; count of bases not matched to a gene: 8. Written as DNA, the CDR3 is TGCGCCAGCAGCTTGGACGGGACAGGGATCAGAGAGCAGTACTTC. Translated, it gives CASSLDGTGIREQYF. Supplemented by reference TRBV5-1 and TRBJ2-7, the full variable domain reads KAGVTQTPRYLIKTRGQQVTLSCSPISGHRSVSWYQQTPGQGLQFLFEYFSETQRNKGNFPGRFSGRQFSNSRSEMNVSTLELGDSALYLCASSLDGTGIREQYFGPGTRLTVT.

The chain carries TRBV4-2 and TRBJ2-3, with TRBD1 as a possible D gene (6 bases). Germline CDR1 LGHNA, CDR2 YNFKEQ. This CDR3 contains 14 residues. Between the trimmed V and J ends, which lost 4 bases and 2 bases, there was a span of 10 bases. The CDR3 region has the DNA TGTGCCAGCAGCCGCGGACAGTTCACAGATACGCAGTATTTT. Translation: CASSRGQFTDTQYF.

This clone occurred a few times. This chain uses TRBV4-2 with TRBJ2-3; TRBD2 aligns across 8 bases. CDR3 length: 17 residues. Trimming at V came to 4 bases and at J to 2 bases, leaving 11 bases not matched to a gene. Germline CDR1 LGHNA, CDR2 YNFKEQ. The CDR3 coding sequence is TGTGCCAGCAGCCTCGCCGGTCCAGCGGGGGACACAGATACGCAGTATTTT. This gives the protein CASSLAGPAGDTDTQYF.

Comments on this clone: Germline and junction disagree at one end, which may indicate a read error. Within the sample, other DNA sequences also encode this same CDR3. V usage is TRBV9 and J usage is TRBJ1-2, with 8 bases identical to TRBD1. The CDR3 loop spans 16 amino acids. CDR1 and CDR2 from the germline V gene are SGDLS and YYNGEE. The CDR3 DNA follows: TGTGCCAGCGGGGGACAGGACCGCACTCAAGGATATGGCTATACCTTC. Residues: CASGGQDRTQGYGYTF.

For this clone: The same CDR3 also results from other DNA sequences found in this sample. The genes are TRBV5-1 and TRBJ2-1; TRBD1 matches 7 bases. The V and J ends lost 0 bases and 4 bases, in that order; junction bases with no gene match: 4. Germline V CDR1 and CDR2: SGHRS, YFSETQ. The CDR3 sequence is 15 residues long. CDR3 coding DNA: TGCGCCAGCAGCTTGGGTGGGACAGATTACAATGAGCAGTTCTTC. It is translated as CASSLGGTDYNEQFF.

Here the CDR3 DNA reads TGCGCCAGCAGCCAGGGAGACAGGGGCCGACCCCCCGTCCTGACTTTC. Translating gives CASSQGDRGRPPVLTF. The chain recombines TRBV4-1 with TRBJ2-6; 8 nucleotides match TRBD1. V lost 3 bases, J lost 12 bases, and 13 bases stayed unmatched. This CDR3 comprises 16 residues. The germline V gene has CDR1 MGHRA and CDR2 YSYEKL.

The rearrangement links TRBV18 to TRBJ1-5; 7 bases align to TRBD1. J lost 7 bases, V lost 3 bases, and 6 bases had no gene match. The germline V gene encodes CDR1 KGHSH and CDR2 LQKENI. This CDR3 has 14 amino acids. The CDR3 DNA reads as TGTGCCAGCTCACCCGGACAGGTATACCAGCCCCAGCATTTT. This encodes CASSPGQVYQPQHF.

The chain couples TRBV2 to TRBJ2-6, with D unresolved. The CDR3 runs 13 residues. Germline V lookup: CDR1 SNHLY, CDR2 FYNNEI. V was trimmed by 4 bases and J by 3 bases, leaving 4 bases between them. CDR3 in amino acids: CASSVSGANVLTF. The CDR3, as DNA: TGTGCCAGCAGTGTTAGTGGGGCCAACGTCCTGACTTTC. The complete variable domain, with remaining parts taken from reference TRBV2 and TRBJ2-6, reads EPEVTQTPSHQVTQMGQEVILRCVPISNHLYFYWYRQILGQKVEFLVSFYNNEISEKSEIFDDQFSVERPDGSNFTLKIRSTKLEDSAMYFCASSVSGANVLTFGAGSRLTVL.

The chain is built from TRBV7-9 and TRBJ2-7; possibly TRBD2 for D (6 bases). CDR3 length: 18 residues. The ends were cut back, 3 bases at V and 0 bases at J, with 21 bases in the middle. The V gene's germline CDR1 is SEHNR and CDR2 FQNEAQ (reference sequence). In DNA form, the CDR3 reads TGTGCCAGCAGCTTTCCCGCACGCGGGGCCAGGGCCTCCTACGAGCAGTACTTC. The encoded protein is CASSFPARGARASYEQYF.

This chain uses TRBV7-9 with TRBJ2-3; 14 bases agree with TRBD2. Germline V gene lookup returns CDR1 SEHNR and CDR2 FQNEAQ (reference sequence). The CDR3 totals 19 residues. The trim removed 5 bases at V and 0 bases at J, leaving 10 bases unmatched. The CDR3 spells CASSLTGTSGGTSTDTQYF. CDR3 nucleotide sequence: TGTGCCAGCAGCCTAACCGGGACTAGCGGGGGAACGAGCACAGATACGCAGTATTTT.

This clone was seen a handful of times. The chain links TRBV5-4 to TRBJ2-5; the D is unclear. The CDR3 is 14 amino acids. The germline V and J ends were trimmed by 4 bases and 2 bases, with 12 bases remaining between them. Germline V gene data show CDR1 as SGHNT and CDR2 as YYREEE (reference sequence). CDR3 nucleotide sequence: TGTGCCAGCAGCGTGTCTGGAGCACAAGAGACCCAGTACTTC. Amino acid sequence: CASSVSGAQETQYF.

This chain connects TRBV18 to TRBJ1-1; 8 nucleotides match TRBD1. This CDR3 has 15 residues. CDR1 is KGHSH and CDR2 is LQKENI in the germline V gene. Trimming at V came to 5 bases and at J to 2 bases, leaving 7 bases not matched to a gene. For the CDR3, the DNA is TGTGCCAGCTCATCCTTGGACAGGGCCAACACTGAAGCTTTCTTT. Its protein product is CASSSLDRANTEAFF.

The rearrangement links TRBV5-1 to TRBJ2-2; D is unclear. CDR3 length: 15 residues. V was cut by 0 bases and J by 0 bases, with 6 bases left in between. Germline CDR1 SGHRS, CDR2 YFSETQ. This CDR3 is CASSLGPSNTGELFF. As DNA, the CDR3 is TGCGCCAGCAGCTTGGGTCCCTCGAACACCGGGGAGCTGTTTTTT.

The chain is built from TRBV5-4 and TRBJ1-1, with TRBD1 matching over 9 bases. CDR1 and CDR2 from the germline V gene are SGHNT and YYREEE (reference sequence). J lost 4 bases, V lost 6 bases, and 10 bases had no gene match. The CDR3 is made up of 15 amino acids. CDR3 nucleotide sequence: TGTGCCAGCAAGTTAACCGGGACAGGGAGCACTGAAGCTTTCTTT. Translating gives CASKLTGTGSTEAFF.

The chain employs TRBV7-2 and TRBJ2-1, with 11 bases matching TRBD1. The CDR3 spans 17 residues. The junction had 11 bases not matched to a gene; V was cut back by 4 bases and J by 6 bases. The germline V gene has CDR1 SGHTA and CDR2 FQGNSA. CDR3 DNA sequence: TGTGCCAGCAGCTCTAGGGGGGCCGGGACAGGGGGCAATGAGCAGTTCTTC. Translation gives CASSSRGAGTGGNEQFF.

The chain is built from TRBV30 and TRBJ1-6; TRBD1 matches 10 bases. J gave up 11 bases and V 8 bases, and 6 bases lay outside the gene matches. CDR3 length equals 12 residues. Germline CDR1 and CDR2: GTSNPN and SVGIG (reference sequence). The CDR3 region is CALGQGEPPLHF. For the CDR3, the DNA is TGTGCCCTAGGACAGGGGGAGCCACCCCTCCACTTT.